Presented here are 32 T cell receptor beta chains from one specimen sequenced in a study of cytomegalovirus exposure and HLA in healthy donors. Method: immunoSEQ multiplex PCR; TCRdb's copy keeps in-frame clones and lacks some. The sample lists about 58,000 clones; 90% were seen once. Material: PBMCs. These receptor sequences come from a man in his late teens or twenties in good health and CMV-seronegative.

The chain employs TRBV5-4 and TRBJ2-3, with a tentative D call TRBD1 (6 bases). Looked up from germline, CDR1 is SGHNT and CDR2 is YYREEE (reference sequence). The CDR3 runs to 16 residues. V was pared by 4 bases and J by 1 base, with 16 bases between. The CDR3 protein is CASSPNFNRGTDTQYF. In DNA form, the CDR3 reads TGTGCCAGCAGCCCGAACTTTAACAGGGGCACAGATACGCAGTATTTT.

This rearrangement joins TRBV9 to TRBJ2-2, with D tentatively TRBD2 (6 bases). Germline V gene data show CDR1 as SGDLS and CDR2 as YYNGEE. Deletions cut 3 bases from V and 5 bases from J, with 11 bases between. The CDR3 runs to 14 residues. The CDR3 sequence is CASSGAGQTGELFF. CDR3 nucleotide sequence: TGTGCCAGCAGCGGAGCGGGTCAGACCGGGGAGCTGTTTTTT.

The chain uses TRBV5-6 and TRBJ1-2, with D perhaps TRBD1 (5 bases). The CDR3 contains 15 residues. Germline-derived CDR1 and CDR2 are SGHDT and YYEEEE. V lost 0 bases and J lost 4, with 13 bases in between. CDR3 amino acids: CASSLGFGGVYGYTF. The CDR3 DNA follows: TGTGCCAGCAGCTTGGGCTTTGGAGGGGTCTATGGCTACACCTTC.

This chain joins TRBV2 and TRBJ2-7; 10 positions match TRBD1. Germline-derived CDR1 and CDR2 are SNHLY and FYNNEI. This CDR3 has 14 amino acids. The V gene end was trimmed by 8 bases and the J gene end by 1 base; junction bases not matched to a gene: 5. The chain's CDR3 is CASGVGQGSYEQYF. The CDR3 region has the DNA TGTGCCAGCGGGGTGGGACAGGGGTCCTACGAGCAGTACTTC.

This chain uses TRBV4-1 with TRBJ2-1; D unclear. Per the germline V gene, CDR1 is MGHRA and CDR2 is YSYEKL. The length of the CDR3 is 12 residues. V was trimmed by 3 bases and J by 4 bases, leaving 4 bases between them. CDR3: CASSHLYNEQFF. The CDR3 nucleotides are TGCGCCAGCAGCCACCTGTACAATGAGCAGTTCTTC.

J is TRBJ1-1 and V is TRBV18, with 8 bases lining up with TRBD1. The CDR3 has 15 amino acids. The V and J ends lost 5 bases and 6 bases, in that order; junction bases with no gene match: 11. Germline V CDR1 and CDR2: KGHSH, LQKENI. The CDR3 sequence is CASSWLDRESAEAFF. The CDR3 DNA reads TGTGCCAGCTCATGGCTGGACAGGGAATCCGCTGAAGCTTTCTTT.

V gene TRBV4-1 combines with J gene TRBJ1-5, with 9 bases aligning to TRBD1. The V gene end was trimmed by 1 base and the J gene end by 1 base; junction bases not matched to a gene: 8. This CDR3 is built from 18 residues. Germline V gene sequence: CDR1 MGHRA, CDR2 YSYEKL. The CDR3 is CASSQAWTGAVSNQPQHF. The CDR3 nucleotides read TGCGCCAGCAGCCAAGCGTGGACAGGGGCGGTGAGCAATCAGCCCCAGCATTTT.

The chain couples TRBV7-9 to TRBJ2-5; a weak D match, TRBD2 (7 bases). This CDR3 spans 14 amino acids. From germline, CDR1 is SEHNR and CDR2 FQNEAQ (reference sequence). The V gene lost 4 bases and the J gene lost 5 bases, with 14 bases spanning the gap. DNA for the CDR3: TGTGCCAGCAGCTATGCCGGGGGGCACGAGACCCAGTACTTC. It encodes CASSYAGGHETQYF.

The gene calls are TRBV18 and TRBJ2-7, with D perhaps TRBD2 (5 bases). Germline V CDR1 and CDR2: KGHSH, LQKENI. The ends were cut back, 0 bases at V and 5 bases at J, with 17 bases in the middle. The CDR3 is 16 residues long. CDR3 nucleotide sequence: TGTGCCAGCTCACCACCGAGGGCAGGAAGCGCCCACGAGCAGTACTTC. Amino acid sequence: CASSPPRAGSAHEQYF.

The chain couples TRBV28 to TRBJ1-5; a weak D match, TRBD1 (6 bases). V was clipped by 6 bases and J by 7 bases, with 19 bases between them. Germline values: CDR1 MDHEN, CDR2 SYDVKM. The CDR3 length is 15 residues. The CDR3 DNA follows: TGTGCCAGCAGGAGGCCGGCTGGGGGGGGCCAGCCCCAGCATTTT. It translates to CASRRPAGGGQPQHF. Filled out from reference TRBV28 and TRBJ1-5, the complete variable domain reads DVKVTQSSRYLVKRTGEKVFLECVQDMDHENMFWYRQDPGLGLRLIYFSYDVKMKEKGDIPEGYSVSREKKERFSLILESASTNQTSMYLCASRRPAGGGQPQHFGDGTRLSIL.

This rearrangement joins TRBV6-6 to TRBJ2-1; TRBD1 might be the D (6 bases). Germline V gene data show CDR1 as MNHNY and CDR2 as SVGAGI (reference sequence). Trimming shortened V by 4 bases and J by 15 bases, and 25 bases separated the two germline ends. The CDR3 sequence is 15 residues long. DNA for the CDR3: TGTGCCAGCAGTTCCGGAGACAGGTCTCGCTCGTTGCCGTTCTTC. The encoded protein is CASSSGDRSRSLPFF.

The V gene is TRBV11-2, the J gene TRBJ1-1; 7 bases are a match to TRBD1. CDR1 is SGHAT, CDR2 FQNNGV, per germline. V gave up 3 bases and J gave up 3 bases; unmatched junction bases: 1. CDR3 size: 13 residues. The DNA of the CDR3 is TGTGCCAGCAGCTTTACAGGGGACACTGAAGCTTTCTTT. This gives the protein CASSFTGDTEAFF.

The chain uses TRBV30 and TRBJ2-7; 9 positions match TRBD1. The CDR3 has 16 residues. The V and J ends lost 1 base and 6 bases, in that order; junction bases with no gene match: 13. Germline CDR1 reads GTSNPN; CDR2 reads SVGIG (reference sequence). The CDR3 DNA sequence: TGTGCCTGGAGTGGTTGGACGGGACAGGGTGGATTCGAGCAGTACTTC. Protein sequence: CAWSGWTGQGGFEQYF.

The chain couples TRBV21-1 to TRBJ2-7; the table's D call TRBD1 went unverified against the DNA. TRBV21-1 is noted as a pseudogene. CDR3 length: 16 residues. The CDR3 nucleotides read TGTGCCAGCAGCAGCCCCGTACAGGGGGCCTCTGGAGAGCAGTACTTC. Amino acids: CASSSPVQGASGEQYF.

The chain employs TRBV29-1 and TRBJ1-1; no clear D. This CDR3 contains 12 residues. Germline V CDR1 and CDR2: SQVTM, ANQGSEA. Trimming left V 1 base short and J 7 bases short, with 10 bases between. As DNA, the CDR3 is TGCAGCGTTGAAGTGGCGGGAATTGAAGCTTTCTTT. Protein: CSVEVAGIEAFF.

The chain uses TRBV6-5 and TRBJ2-5; TRBD1 might be the D (6 bases). CDR3 length: 11 residues. The V end lost 5 bases, the J end lost 10 bases, and 11 bases lay between the germline ends. CDR1 and CDR2 from the germline V gene are MNHEY and SVGAGI. CDR3 in amino acids: CASSEKGDQYF. CDR3 bases: TGTGCCAGCAGTGAAAAGGGGGACCAGTACTTC.

The chain recombines TRBV5-1 with TRBJ2-3, with D unclear. The CDR3 runs to 14 residues. Trimming pared 7 bases from V and 1 base from J, leaving 13 bases between. Germline loops: CDR1 SGHRS, CDR2 YFSETQ. The CDR3 loop reads CASEVGSGTDTQYF. CDR3 nucleotide sequence: TGCGCCAGCGAAGTGGGCTCAGGCACAGATACGCAGTATTTT. Together with reference TRBV5-1 and TRBJ2-3, the CDR3 gives the full variable domain: KAGVTQTPRYLIKTRGQQVTLSCSPISGHRSVSWYQQTPGQGLQFLFEYFSETQRNKGNFPGRFSGRQFSNSRSEMNVSTLELGDSALYLCASEVGSGTDTQYFGPGTRLTVL.

This chain links TRBV6-1 with TRBJ2-1; TRBD1 aligns across 9 bases. Germline CDR1 and CDR2: MNHNS and SASEGT. The ends lost 3 bases at V and 1 base at J; junction bases unmatched: 7. This CDR3 has 17 residues. The CDR3, as DNA: TGTGCCAGCAGTGATACCAACAGGGGGCGGTCCTACAATGAGCAGTTCTTC. This encodes CASSDTNRGRSYNEQFF.

The count of this clone is one. The chain recombines TRBV20-1 with TRBJ2-1; D not certain. V was cut by 5 bases and J by 7 bases, with 6 bases left in between. This CDR3 comprises 10 residues. Germline V gene lookup returns CDR1 DFQATT and CDR2 SNEGSKA (reference sequence). The CDR3 reads CSAPGNEQFF. The CDR3 DNA reads as TGCAGTGCTCCCGGGAATGAGCAGTTCTTC.

V is TRBV30 and J is TRBJ1-2, with D possibly matching TRBD1 (5 bases). The V end lost 0 bases, the J end lost 2 bases, and 7 bases lay between the germline ends. There are 13 residues in the CDR3. Germline CDR1 and CDR2: GTSNPN and SVGIG (reference sequence). DNA of the CDR3: TGTGCCTGGAGTGTATCAGGGAACTATGGCTACACCTTC. It is translated as CAWSVSGNYGYTF.

Of note for this clone: One junction end does not reproduce the germline sequence, and a read error may be involved. The chain recombines TRBV5-8 with TRBJ1-3; D may be TRBD1 (5 bases). Germline CDR1 SGHTS, CDR2 YDEGEE. The CDR3 is made up of 9 amino acids. The CDR3 loop is CASARTWDF. The CDR3 DNA is TGTGCCAGCGCCCGGACATGGGATTTT.

The chain uses TRBV27 and TRBJ2-3; 12 positions match TRBD2. This CDR3 has 19 amino acids. The germline CDR1 and CDR2 sequences are MNHEY and SMNVEV (reference sequence). Trimming cost V 5 bases and J 6 bases; bases outside gene matches: 18. CDR3 in amino acids: CASSPIPQFLAGGPDTQYF. The CDR3 DNA reads TGTGCCAGCAGTCCTATACCCCAATTCCTAGCGGGAGGGCCGGATACGCAGTATTTT.

CDR3 sequence: CASSLGASGAYEQYF. The CDR3 DNA follows: TGTGCCAGCAGCTTAGGGGCTAGCGGGGCCTACGAGCAGTACTTC. The V and J genes are TRBV7-2 and TRBJ2-7; 9 bases line up with TRBD2. This CDR3 is 15 amino acids long. The V gene's germline CDR1 is SGHTA and CDR2 FQGNSA. The J segment lost 2 bases and the V segment lost 1 base, leaving 3 bases of the junction unmatched.

This clone was observed once. The chain uses TRBV15 and TRBJ2-1, with D possibly being TRBD1 (7 bases). Germline V gene lookup returns CDR1 LNHNV and CDR2 YYDKDF (reference sequence). This CDR3 is built from 15 residues. Trimming shortened V by 6 bases and J by 4 bases, and 16 bases separated the two germline ends. CDR3 sequence: CATSPIRGEYNEQFF. Written as DNA, the CDR3 is TGTGCCACCAGTCCGATCAGGGGGGAATACAATGAGCAGTTCTTC.

The V call is TRBV28, the J call TRBJ2-1; 9 positions match TRBD2. J was trimmed by 2 bases and V by 6 bases; bases with no gene match: 5. CDR3 length: 15 residues. CDR1 and CDR2 (germline): MDHEN, SYDVKM. CDR3 amino acids: CASSQTSGTYNEQFF. CDR3 bases: TGTGCCAGCAGCCAGACTAGCGGAACCTACAATGAGCAGTTCTTC.

The V call is TRBV4-1, the J call TRBJ1-4; 8 bases are shared with TRBD1. V lost 3 bases, J lost 7 bases, and 7 bases stayed unmatched. Germline CDR1 and CDR2: MGHRA and YSYEKL. This CDR3 comprises 15 residues. CDR3 residues: CASSHPETGAEKLFF. The CDR3 nucleotides read TGCGCCAGCAGCCATCCCGAGACAGGGGCTGAAAAACTGTTTTTT.

The chain combines TRBV6-5 with TRBJ2-1; possible D gene TRBD2, 6 bases. Germline CDR1 and CDR2: MNHEY and SVGAGI. This CDR3 region has 15 residues. Trimming removed 2 bases from V and 4 bases from J, with 12 bases in between. DNA of the CDR3: TGTGCCAGCAGTTACGCACCGGGACTTTACAATGAGCAGTTCTTC. Translated, it gives CASSYAPGLYNEQFF.

This rearrangement joins TRBV15 to TRBJ2-7, with 7 bases lining up with TRBD2. There are 14 residues in the CDR3. Per the germline V gene, CDR1 is LNHNV and CDR2 is YYDKDF (reference sequence). J gave up 2 bases and V 5 bases, and 6 bases lay outside the gene matches. The CDR3: CATSGLLAPYEQYF. CDR3 nucleotides: TGTGCCACCAGCGGATTACTAGCGCCCTACGAGCAGTACTTC. The whole variable domain, filled in from reference TRBV15 and TRBJ2-7, reads DAMVIQNPRYQVTQFGKPVTLSCSQTLNHNVMYWYQQKSSQAPKLLFHYYDKDFNNEADTPDNFQSRRPNTSFCFLDIRSPGLGDTAMYLCATSGLLAPYEQYFGPGTRLTVT.

This clone was recorded once. The chain carries TRBV7-9 and TRBJ2-5; 8 positions match TRBD2. The V segment lost 4 bases and the J segment 7 bases; nucleotides outside the gene matches: 11. There are 15 residues in the CDR3. Per the germline V gene, CDR1 is SEHNR and CDR2 is FQNEAQ (reference sequence). The CDR3 sequence is CASSSSGGPIGTQYF. Written as DNA, the CDR3 is TGTGCCAGCAGCTCCTCGGGAGGGCCGATAGGGACCCAGTACTTC. The whole variable domain, filled in from reference TRBV7-9 and TRBJ2-5, reads DTGVSQNPRHKITKRGQNVTFRCDPISEHNRLYWYRQTLGQGPEFLTYFQNEAQLEKSRLLSDRFSAERPKGSFSTLEIQRTEQGDSAMYLCASSSSGGPIGTQYFGPGTRLLVL.

This chain uses TRBV27 with TRBJ2-4, with 9 bases fitting TRBD1. The CDR3 extends over 16 amino acids. V shed 6 bases, J shed 1 base, and the junction held 7 bases outside the gene matches. From germline, CDR1 is MNHEY and CDR2 SMNVEV (reference sequence). CDR3 sequence reads: CASRSLQGAAKNIQYF. In nucleotides, the CDR3 is TGTGCCAGCAGATCCCTACAGGGGGCGGCCAAAAACATTCAGTACTTC.

V is TRBV12-5 and J is TRBJ2-5, with a possible D match to TRBD2 (5 bases). The germline CDR1 and CDR2 sequences are LGHNT and FRNRAP. V dropped 6 bases and J dropped 5 bases, with 10 bases sitting between them. The CDR3 spans 12 residues. In nucleotides, the CDR3 is TGTGCTAGTGGGGAGGATTTCGAGACCCAGTACTTC. Translating it yields CASGEDFETQYF.

CDR3 sequence: CASSQEGPGDSNYEQYF. The CDR3 DNA reads as TGCGCCAGCAGCCAAGAAGGGCCAGGGGACAGCAACTACGAGCAGTACTTC. The rearrangement joins TRBV4-1 to TRBJ2-7; 7 bases are shared with TRBD1. J was trimmed by 3 bases and V by 0 bases; bases with no gene match: 11. Per germline, CDR1 MGHRA and CDR2 YSYEKL. The CDR3 is 17 amino acids.